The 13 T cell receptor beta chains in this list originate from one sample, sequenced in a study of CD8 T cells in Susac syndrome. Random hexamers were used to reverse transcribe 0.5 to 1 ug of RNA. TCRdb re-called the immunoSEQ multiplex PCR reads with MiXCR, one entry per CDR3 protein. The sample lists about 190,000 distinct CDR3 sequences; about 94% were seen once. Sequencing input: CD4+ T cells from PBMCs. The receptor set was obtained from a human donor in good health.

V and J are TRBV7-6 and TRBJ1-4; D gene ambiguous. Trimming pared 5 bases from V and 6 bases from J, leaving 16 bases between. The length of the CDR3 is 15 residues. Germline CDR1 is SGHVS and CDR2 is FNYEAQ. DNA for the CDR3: TGTGCCAGCAGCCTAGGACGGGCGCGGCATGAAAAACTGTTTTTT. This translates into CASSLGRARHEKLFF. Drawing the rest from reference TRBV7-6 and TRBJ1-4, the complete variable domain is GAGVSQSPRYKVTKRGQDVALRCDPISGHVSLYWYRQALGQGPEFLTYFNYEAQQDKSGLPNDRFSAERPEGSISTLTIQRTEQRDSAMYRCASSLGRARHEKLFFGSGTQLSVL.

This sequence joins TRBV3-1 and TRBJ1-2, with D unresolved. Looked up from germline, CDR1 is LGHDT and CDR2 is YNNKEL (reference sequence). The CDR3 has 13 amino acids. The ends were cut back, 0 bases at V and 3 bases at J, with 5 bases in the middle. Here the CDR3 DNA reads TGTGCCAGCAGCCAAGAGAGATACTATGGCTACACCTTC. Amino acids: CASSQERYYGYTF.

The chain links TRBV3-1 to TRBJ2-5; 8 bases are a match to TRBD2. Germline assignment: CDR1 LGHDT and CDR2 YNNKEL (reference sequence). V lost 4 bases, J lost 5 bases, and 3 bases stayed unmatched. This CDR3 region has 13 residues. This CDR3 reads CASSPGGGETQYF. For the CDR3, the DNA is TGTGCCAGCAGCCCCGGGGGGGGCGAGACCCAGTACTTC.

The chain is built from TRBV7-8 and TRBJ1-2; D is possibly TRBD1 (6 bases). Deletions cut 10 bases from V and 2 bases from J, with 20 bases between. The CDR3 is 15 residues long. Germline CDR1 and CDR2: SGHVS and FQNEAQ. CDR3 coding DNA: TGTGCCACCGGAAACCGGGACAAGGGGAACTATGGCTACACCTTC. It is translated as CATGNRDKGNYGYTF.

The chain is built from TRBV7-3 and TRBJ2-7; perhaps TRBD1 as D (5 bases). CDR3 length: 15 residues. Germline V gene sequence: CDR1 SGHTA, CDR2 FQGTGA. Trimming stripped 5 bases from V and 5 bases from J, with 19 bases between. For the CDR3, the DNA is TGTGCCAGCAGCCCAAGGGCAGGGCTCGGCAACGAGCAGTACTTC. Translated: CASSPRAGLGNEQYF.

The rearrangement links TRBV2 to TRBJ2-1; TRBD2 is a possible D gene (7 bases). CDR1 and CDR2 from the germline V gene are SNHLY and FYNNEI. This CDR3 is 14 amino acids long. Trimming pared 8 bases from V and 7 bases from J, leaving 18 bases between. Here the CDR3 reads CASDSGGARNEQFF. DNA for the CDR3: TGTGCCAGCGATAGTGGGGGGGCCAGGAATGAGCAGTTCTTC.

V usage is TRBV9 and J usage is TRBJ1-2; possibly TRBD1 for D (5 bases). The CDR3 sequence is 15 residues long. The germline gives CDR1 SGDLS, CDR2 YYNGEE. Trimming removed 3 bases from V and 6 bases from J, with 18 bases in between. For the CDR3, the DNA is TGTGCCAGCAGCGGATGGGTCGGGGGACTTCATGGCTACACCTTC. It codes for CASSGWVGGLHGYTF.

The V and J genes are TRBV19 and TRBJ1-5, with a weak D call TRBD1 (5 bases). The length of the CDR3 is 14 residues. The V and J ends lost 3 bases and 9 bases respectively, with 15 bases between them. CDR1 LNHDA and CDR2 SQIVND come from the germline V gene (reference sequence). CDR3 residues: CASSMVSGRRPQHF. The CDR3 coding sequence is TGTGCCAGTAGTATGGTGTCAGGGAGGCGGCCCCAGCATTTT.

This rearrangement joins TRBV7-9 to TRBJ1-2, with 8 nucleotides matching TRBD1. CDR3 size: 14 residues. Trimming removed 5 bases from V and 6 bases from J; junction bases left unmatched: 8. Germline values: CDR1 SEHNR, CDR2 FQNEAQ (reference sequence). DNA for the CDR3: TGTGCCAGCAGCCCCCCGGACAGGGTGGATGGCTACACCTTC. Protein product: CASSPPDRVDGYTF.

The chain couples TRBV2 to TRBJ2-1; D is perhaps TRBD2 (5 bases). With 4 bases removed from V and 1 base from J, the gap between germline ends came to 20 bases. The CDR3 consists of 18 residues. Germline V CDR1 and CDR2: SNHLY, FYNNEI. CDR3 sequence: CASSGFPASLLSYNEQFF. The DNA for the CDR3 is TGTGCCAGCAGTGGGTTTCCGGCTAGCCTCCTTTCCTACAATGAGCAGTTCTTC.

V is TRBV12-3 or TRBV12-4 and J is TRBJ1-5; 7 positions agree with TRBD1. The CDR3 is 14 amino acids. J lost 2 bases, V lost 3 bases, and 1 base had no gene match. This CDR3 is CASSFGQGNQPQHF. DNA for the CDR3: TGTGCCAGCAGTTTCGGACAGGGCAATCAGCCCCAGCATTTT.

CDR3 coding DNA: TGTGCCAGCAGTTTCGGACAGGGAAGAAACACCATATATTTT. This gives the protein CASSFGQGRNTIYF. The chain employs TRBV28 and TRBJ1-3; 8 positions match TRBD1. Germline CDR1 and CDR2: MDHEN and SYDVKM. This CDR3 region has 14 residues. J gave up 5 bases and V 3 bases, and 3 bases lay outside the gene matches. The variable domain in full, with the rest retrieved from reference TRBV28 and TRBJ1-3, is DVKVTQSSRYLVKRTGEKVFLECVQDMDHENMFWYRQDPGLGLRLIYFSYDVKMKEKGDIPEGYSVSREKKERFSLILESASTNQTSMYLCASSFGQGRNTIYFGEGSWLTVV.

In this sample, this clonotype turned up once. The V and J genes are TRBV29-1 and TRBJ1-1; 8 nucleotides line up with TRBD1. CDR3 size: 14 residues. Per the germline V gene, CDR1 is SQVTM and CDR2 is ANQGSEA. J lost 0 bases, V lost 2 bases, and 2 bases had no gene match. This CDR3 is CSVERTGMNTEAFF. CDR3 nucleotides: TGCAGCGTTGAAAGGACAGGGATGAACACTGAAGCTTTCTTT.